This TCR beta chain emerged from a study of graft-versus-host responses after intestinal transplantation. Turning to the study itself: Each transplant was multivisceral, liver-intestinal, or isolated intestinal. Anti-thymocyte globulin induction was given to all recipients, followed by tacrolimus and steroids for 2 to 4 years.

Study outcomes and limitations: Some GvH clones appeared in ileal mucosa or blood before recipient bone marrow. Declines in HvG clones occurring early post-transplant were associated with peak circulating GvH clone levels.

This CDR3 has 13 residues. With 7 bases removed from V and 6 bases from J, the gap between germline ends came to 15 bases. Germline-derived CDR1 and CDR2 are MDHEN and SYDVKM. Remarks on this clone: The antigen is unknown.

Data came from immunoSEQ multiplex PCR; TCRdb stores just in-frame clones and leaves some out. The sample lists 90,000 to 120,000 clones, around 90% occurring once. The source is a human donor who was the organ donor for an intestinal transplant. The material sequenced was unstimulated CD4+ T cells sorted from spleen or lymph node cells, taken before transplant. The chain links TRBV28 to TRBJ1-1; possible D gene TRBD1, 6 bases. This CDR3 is CASNEGGRPEAFF. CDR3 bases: TGTGCCAGCAACGAGGGGGGGAGGCCTGAAGCTTTCTTT.